This T cell receptor (beta chain) was recorded in a study of cytomegalovirus exposure and HLA in healthy donors. In the PCR, 60 Vbeta and 13 Jbeta primers were used. Libraries were prepared by immunoSEQ multiplex PCR; TCRdb keeps only in-frame clonotypes and omits some of them. Among 100,000 to 150,000 clones listed, about 80% were seen once. The CDR3 length is 16 residues. The V gene lost 4 bases and the J gene lost 0 bases, with 16 bases spanning the gap. The V gene's germline CDR1 is SGHNT and CDR2 YYREEE (reference sequence). As for the donors, each was a healthy bone marrow donor. The chain combines TRBV5-4 with TRBJ1-2; D might be TRBD1 (5 bases). This receptor was taken from a woman in her 40s in good health and CMV-seronegative. Sequencing was performed on PBMCs. The CDR3 reads CASSPWGDGSNYGYTF. The CDR3 region has the DNA TGTGCCAGCAGCCCTTGGGGGGACGGCTCTAACTATGGCTACACCTTC.